This T cell receptor (beta chain) was retrieved from a study of blood T cell repertoires in COVID-19. The cohort comprised adults aged roughly 18 to 90 years residing in approximately 25 US areas. Which cohort a participant joined came from the clinical history participants gave. TCRdb keeps only in-frame clones here, not all; method: immunoSEQ multiplex PCR. Here the sample spans over 110,000 clones, under 90% being singletons. With V trimmed by 4 bases and J by 2 bases, 1 base remained unmatched. Looked up from germline, CDR1 is KGHSH and CDR2 is LQKENI. This CDR3 spans 15 amino acids. Sequencing input: PBMCs or T cells enriched from blood (not recorded which). This chain links TRBV18 with TRBJ2-1; 11 nucleotides line up with TRBD2. This clonotype was obtained from a man in his fifties in a cohort exposed to, infected with or recovered from COVID-19 (not recorded which). This CDR3 reads CASSLGLAAYNEQFF. CDR3 in DNA: TGTGCCAGCTCACTGGGACTAGCGGCCTACAATGAGCAGTTCTTC.